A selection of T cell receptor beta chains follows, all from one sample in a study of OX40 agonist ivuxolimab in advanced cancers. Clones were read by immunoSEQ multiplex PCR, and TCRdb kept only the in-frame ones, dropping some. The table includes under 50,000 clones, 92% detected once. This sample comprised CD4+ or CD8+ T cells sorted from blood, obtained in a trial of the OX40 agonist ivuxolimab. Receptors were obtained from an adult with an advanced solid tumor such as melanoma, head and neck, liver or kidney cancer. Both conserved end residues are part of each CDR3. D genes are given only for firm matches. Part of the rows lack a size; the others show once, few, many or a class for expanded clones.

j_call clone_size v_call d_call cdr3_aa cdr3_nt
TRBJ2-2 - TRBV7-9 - CASSLVTGGGELFF TGTGCCAGCAGCTTAGTCACAGGTGGCGGGGAGCTGTTTTTT
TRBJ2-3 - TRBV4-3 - CASSQDGMRVGDTQYF TGCGCCAGCAGCCAAGATGGAATGCGGGTGGGGGATACGCAGTATTTT
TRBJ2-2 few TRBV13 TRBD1 CASSLGTGAGELFF TGTGCCAGCAGCTTAGGGACAGGGGCCGGGGAGCTGTTTTTT
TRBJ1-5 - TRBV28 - CASSPGVGGSNQPQHF TGTGCCAGCAGCCCGGGGGTAGGCGGTAGCAATCAGCCCCAGCATTTT
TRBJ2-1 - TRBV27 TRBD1 CASRIQGVVNEQFF TGTGCCAGCAGAATCCAGGGGGTGGTAAATGAGCAGTTCTTC
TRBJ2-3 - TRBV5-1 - CASSLVESADTQYF TGCGCCAGCAGCTTGGTCGAGTCGGCAGATACGCAGTATTTT
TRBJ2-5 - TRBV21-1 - CASSRGTSGRAEYF TGTGCCAGCAGCAGAGGGACTAGCGGGAGAGCGGAGTACTTC
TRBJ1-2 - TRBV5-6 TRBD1 CASTLTGTGGYTF TGTGCCAGCACCTTGACCGGGACAGGCGGCTACACCTTC
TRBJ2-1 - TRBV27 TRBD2 CASSSQLAGQFNEQFF TGTGCCAGCAGTTCCCAGCTAGCGGGCCAGTTCAATGAGCAGTTCTTC
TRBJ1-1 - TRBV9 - CASSGTVDNTEAFF TGTGCCAGCAGCGGGACTGTAGATAACACTGAAGCTTTCTTT
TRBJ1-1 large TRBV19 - CASSIEANTEAFF TGTGCCAGTAGTATAGAAGCGAACACTGAAGCTTTCTTT
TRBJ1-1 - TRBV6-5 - CASSYSAGAMNTEAFF TGTGCCAGCAGTTACTCCGCAGGAGCTATGAACACTGAAGCTTTCTTT
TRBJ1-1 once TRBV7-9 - CASSLGPAANTEAFF TGTGCCAGCAGCTTAGGGCCAGCAGCGAACACTGAAGCTTTCTTT
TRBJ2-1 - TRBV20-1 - CSAGGRDEQFF TGCAGCGCTGGGGGACGAGATGAGCAGTTCTTC
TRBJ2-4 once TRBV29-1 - CSVEDLRGDSPYLAKNIQYF TGCAGCGTTGAAGATCTTAGGGGGGACAGCCCCTATCTAGCCAAAAACATTCAGTACTTC
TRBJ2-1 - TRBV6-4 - CASSLGLYNEQFF TGTGCCAGCAGCTTGGGACTTTACAATGAGCAGTTCTTC
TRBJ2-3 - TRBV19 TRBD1 CASSSRQGSTDTQYF TGTGCCAGTAGTTCCCGACAGGGGAGCACAGATACGCAGTATTTT
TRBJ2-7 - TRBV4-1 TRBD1 CASSQGKQGANYEQYF TGCGCCAGCAGCCAAGGGAAACAGGGGGCAAACTACGAGCAGTACTTC
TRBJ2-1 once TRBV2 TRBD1 CASSEGDRGSLEQFF TGTGCCAGCAGTGAAGGGGACAGGGGATCATTAGAGCAGTTCTTC
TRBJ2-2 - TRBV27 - CASSLSRKGELFF TGTGCCAGCAGTTTAAGTAGAAAGGGGGAGCTGTTTTTT
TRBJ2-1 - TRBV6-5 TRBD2 CASSSGGRAHEQFF TGTGCCAGCAGTTCGGGCGGGAGGGCCCACGAGCAGTTCTTC
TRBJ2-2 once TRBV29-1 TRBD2 CSAEAGRDTGELFF TGCAGCGCCGAAGCCGGGAGGGATACCGGGGAGCTGTTTTTT
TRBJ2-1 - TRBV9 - CASSAPSSYNEQFF TGTGCCAGCAGCGCCCCCAGCTCCTACAATGAGCAGTTCTTC
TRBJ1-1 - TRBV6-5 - CASSPPGEAFF TGTGCCAGCAGCCCCCCCGGCGAAGCTTTCTTT
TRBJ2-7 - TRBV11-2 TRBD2 CASSLGGLAGWVYEQYF TGTGCCAGCAGCTTAGGGGGACTAGCGGGATGGGTCTACGAGCAGTACTTC
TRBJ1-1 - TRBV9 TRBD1 CASSDRDRGVTEAFF TGTGCCAGCAGCGACCGGGACAGGGGAGTTACTGAAGCTTTCTTT
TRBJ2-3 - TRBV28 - CASSLTVSTDTQYF TGTGCCAGCAGCTTGACCGTCAGCACAGATACGCAGTATTTT
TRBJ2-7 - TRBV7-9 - CASSGGKDPHYEQYF TGTGCCAGCTCGGGGGGCAAGGACCCCCACTACGAGCAGTACTTC
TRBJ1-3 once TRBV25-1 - CASSGSPKRAGNTIYF TGTGCCAGCTCCGGGTCCCCGAAGCGAGCTGGAAACACCATATATTTT
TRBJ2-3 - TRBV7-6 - CASSLARESTQYF TGTGCCAGCAGCTTAGCCAGGGAGTCTACGCAGTATTTT
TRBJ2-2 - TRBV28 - CASSSRVSRAGELFF TGTGCCAGCAGCTCTCGGGTTAGCCGGGCCGGGGAGCTGTTTTTT
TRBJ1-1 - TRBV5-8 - CASSTGYLNTEAFF TGTGCCAGCAGTACGGGATACCTGAACACTGAAGCTTTCTTT
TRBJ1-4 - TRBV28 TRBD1 CASRNRDRGEKLFF TGTGCCAGCAGAAACCGGGACAGGGGTGAAAAACTGTTTTTT
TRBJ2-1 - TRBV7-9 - CASSSNYWGISNEQFF TGTGCCAGCAGCTCTAATTATTGGGGGATATCCAATGAGCAGTTCTTC
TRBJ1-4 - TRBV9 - CASSVAGARNEKLFF TGTGCCAGCAGCGTAGCTGGGGCGAGGAATGAAAAACTGTTTTTT
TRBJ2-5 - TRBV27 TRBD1 CASSLLGGRSQETQYF TGTGCCAGCAGTTTATTAGGGGGCAGGAGCCAAGAGACCCAGTACTTC
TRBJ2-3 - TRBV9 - CASSPGGLGVTDTQYF TGTGCCAGCAGTCCTGGGGGTCTGGGAGTCACAGATACGCAGTATTTT
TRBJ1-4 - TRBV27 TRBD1 CASSPVLTGGNEKLFF TGTGCCAGCAGTCCGGTCTTGACAGGGGGTAATGAAAAACTGTTTTTT
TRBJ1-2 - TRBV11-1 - CASSLGHPGDYGYTF TGTGCCAGCAGCTTAGGACATCCTGGCGACTATGGCTACACCTTC
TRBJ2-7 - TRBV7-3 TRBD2 CASSFGGGPSYEQYF TGTGCCAGCAGCTTCGGGGGAGGGCCCTCCTACGAGCAGTACTTC
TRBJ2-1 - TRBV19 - CASSRWTGNEQFF TGTGCCAGTAGTAGATGGACTGGCAATGAGCAGTTCTTC
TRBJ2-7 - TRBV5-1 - CASSGPSRSSYEQYF TGCGCCAGCAGCGGGCCTTCTAGGAGCTCCTACGAGCAGTACTTC
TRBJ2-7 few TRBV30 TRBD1 CAWSVGQGVEQYF TGTGCCTGGAGTGTTGGACAGGGGGTCGAGCAGTACTTC
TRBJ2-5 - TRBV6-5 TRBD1 CASSYGRTGNMDQYF TGTGCCAGCAGTTATGGGCGGACAGGGAATATGGACCAGTACTTC
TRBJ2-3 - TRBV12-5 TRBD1 CASRQGLSGTQYF TGTGCTAGTAGACAGGGTTTGTCGGGTACGCAGTATTTT
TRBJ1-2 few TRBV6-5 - CASSYSGTSGYTF TGTGCCAGCAGTTACTCAGGCACTAGTGGCTACACCTTC
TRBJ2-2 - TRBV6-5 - CASRPGANTGELFF TGTGCCAGCAGGCCAGGGGCGAACACCGGGGAGCTGTTTTTT
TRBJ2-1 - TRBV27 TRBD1 CASKGTGSHEQFF TGTGCCAGCAAAGGGACAGGGTCTCATGAGCAGTTCTTC
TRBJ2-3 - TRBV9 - CASSVIVGDTQYF TGTGCCAGCAGCGTAATCGTGGGGGATACGCAGTATTTT
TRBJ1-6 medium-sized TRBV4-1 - CASSPSIFTGSSDSPLHF TGCGCCAGCAGCCCCTCCATTTTTACAGGGAGTAGTGATTCACCCCTCCACTTT
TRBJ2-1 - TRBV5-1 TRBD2 CASSLEASGSSYNEQFF TGCGCCAGCAGCCTGGAGGCGAGCGGGAGCTCCTACAATGAGCAGTTCTTC